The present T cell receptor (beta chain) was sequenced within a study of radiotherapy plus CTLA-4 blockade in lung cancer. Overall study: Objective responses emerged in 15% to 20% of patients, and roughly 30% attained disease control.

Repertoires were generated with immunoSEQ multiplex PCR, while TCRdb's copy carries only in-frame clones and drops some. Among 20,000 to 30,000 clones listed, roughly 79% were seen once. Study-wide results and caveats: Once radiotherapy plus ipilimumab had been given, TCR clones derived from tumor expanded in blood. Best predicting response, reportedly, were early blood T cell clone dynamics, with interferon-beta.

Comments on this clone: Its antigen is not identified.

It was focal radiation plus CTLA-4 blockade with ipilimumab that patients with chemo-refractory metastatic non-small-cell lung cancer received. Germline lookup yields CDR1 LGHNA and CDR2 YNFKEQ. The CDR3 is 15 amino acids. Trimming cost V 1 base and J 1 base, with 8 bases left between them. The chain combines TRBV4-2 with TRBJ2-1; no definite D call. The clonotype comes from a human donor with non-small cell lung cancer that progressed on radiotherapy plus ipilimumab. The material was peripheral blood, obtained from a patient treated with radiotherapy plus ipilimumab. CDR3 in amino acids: CASSQVEGSYNEQFF. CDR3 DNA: TGTGCCAGCAGCCAAGTCGAAGGGTCCTACAATGAGCAGTTCTTC.